These 3 T cell receptor beta chains were all obtained from the same sample, sequenced in a study of blood T cell repertoires in COVID-19. Libraries were prepared by immunoSEQ multiplex PCR; TCRdb keeps only in-frame clonotypes and omits some of them. The profile shows some 28,000 clones, roughly 90% of them singletons. Sequenced input: peripheral blood. The receptors come from a human donor in a cohort sampled during active COVID-19.

The chain employs TRBV5-1 and TRBJ2-7, with D possibly matching TRBD2 (5 bases). V dropped 2 bases and J dropped 3 bases, with 6 bases sitting between them. Germline V gene lookup returns CDR1 SGHRS and CDR2 YFSETQ. The CDR3 runs to 12 residues. The CDR3 nucleotides read TGCGCCAGCAGCTTACGGGACTACGAGCAGTACTTC. Amino acids: CASSLRDYEQYF.

This clone was found once. The V gene is TRBV6-6, the J gene TRBJ1-2; a possible D gene is TRBD1 (6 bases). Between the trimmed V and J ends, which lost 6 bases and 7 bases, there was a span of 21 bases. CDR1 and CDR2 from the germline V gene are MNHNY and SVGAGI (reference sequence). This CDR3 spans 15 amino acids. This CDR3 is CASRETGTALGGYTF. In DNA form, the CDR3 reads TGTGCCAGCAGAGAAACAGGGACGGCTTTGGGTGGCTACACCTTC.

The rearrangement links TRBV15 to TRBJ1-2, with D uncertain. V lost 0 bases and J 2 bases, leaving 10 bases between the germline ends. This CDR3 has 15 residues. Germline CDR1 and CDR2: LNHNV and YYDKDF (reference sequence). The CDR3 spells CATSRDPTVNYGYTF. CDR3 bases: TGTGCCACCAGCAGAGACCCGACTGTGAACTATGGCTACACCTTC.